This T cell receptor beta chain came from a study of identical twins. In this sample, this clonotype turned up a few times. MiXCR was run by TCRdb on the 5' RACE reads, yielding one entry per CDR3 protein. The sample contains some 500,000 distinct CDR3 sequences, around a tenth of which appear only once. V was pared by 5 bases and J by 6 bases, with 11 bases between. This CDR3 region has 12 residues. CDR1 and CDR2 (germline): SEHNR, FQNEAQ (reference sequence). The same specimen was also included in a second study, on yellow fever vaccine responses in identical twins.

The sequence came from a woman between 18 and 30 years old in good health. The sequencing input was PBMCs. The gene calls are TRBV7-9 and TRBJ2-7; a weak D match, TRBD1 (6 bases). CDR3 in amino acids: CASSQTGAEQYF. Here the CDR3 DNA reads TGTGCCAGCAGCCAGACAGGCGCCGAGCAGTACTTC.